This record looks at one T cell receptor (beta chain) sequence and its context. This sample is drawn from a study of T cells in Graves' hyperthyroidism and ophthalmopathy. Study in general: Peripheral blood was secured at the point of initial diagnosis, before any treatment.

The V gene's germline CDR1 is SGHTA and CDR2 FQGNSA. V gave up 5 bases and J gave up 5 bases, with 12 bases separating them. This CDR3 comprises 13 residues. Uncontrolled infection, other autoimmune disease, pregnancy or lactation led to exclusion. Clinical symptoms, serum thyroxine and TRAb, thyroid ultrasound and orbital computed tomography were used for the diagnoses. The investigators amplified TCR beta CDR3 regions from RNA transcripts. First-round RT-PCR targeting the TCR CDR3 was performed with the HTBI primer set. From the multiplex PCR reads, TCRdb called clonotypes with MiXCR, one entry per CDR3 protein. In the table there are hundreds of thousands of distinct CDR3 sequences, roughly 15% of which are singletons.

This chain joins TRBV7-2 and TRBJ1-1, with D possibly being TRBD1 (6 bases). The source is a man younger than 30 with Graves' ophthalmopathy. Sequenced input: blood. CDR3 protein: CASSNRRGTEAFF. CDR3 DNA sequence: TGTGCCAGCAGCAACAGAAGGGGGACTGAAGCTTTCTTT.